This TCR beta chain was identified during a study of T cell repertoires in cytomegalovirus infection (dated by TCRdb to about 2019). In the study overall: Alongside well-studied HLA-B-restricted epitopes, the peptide stimulations were aimed at recently identified HLA-C-restricted CMV epitopes, whose presentation resists viral immunomodulation. Because public TCR beta signatures pointed to carriage of CMV infection together with the matching HLA type, the HLA type of each donor mattered for the analysis.

TCRdb records Illumina HiSeq 1500 as the sequencer. Through fastp at Q25 and MiXCR, TCRdb rebuilt clones from the public reads, retaining in-frame beta chains. Identical CDR3 proteins give one entry, which carries the most common genes and DNA. This sample comprises about 920,000 distinct CDR3 sequences, around 29% of them detected only once. The biggest ten clones account for more than 12% of the sample. Study-wide findings and limitations: The ex vivo response was dominated by HLA-C-restricted CMV-specific TCR beta clonotypes, which also provided the single most frequent clonotype in two of eight donors. In both this cohort and an independent roughly 400-donor cohort, the cumulative frequency of public TCR beta family members distinguished carriers of CMV infection plus the relevant HLA type.

The treatment or condition label corresponds to: in vitro stimulation with specific CMV peptide epitopes to enrich CMV-specific T cells. V and J are truncated by 0 bases and 6 bases respectively, leaving an intervening sequence of 21 bases. CDR1 and CDR2 (MNHEY, SVGAGI) derive from the germline V gene. The CDR3 contains 18 residues, cysteine and phenylalanine counted. Only the CDR3 part of the read is kept: 54 bases, read in frame from the first base. In this sample, this clonotype turned up a few times. Its recognized antigen is unknown. The input lacks base qualities; no much larger clone sits a single base away.

Sequenced material: cultured CD8+ T cells from PBMCs, taken from culture after CMV antigen stimulation. The chain was built from TRBV6-5 and TRBJ2-1; perhaps TRBD2 is the D gene, with 5 bases matching. This TCR was recovered from a human donor in good health (CMV status not recorded). Some clones in this sample may be carry-over from other donors' samples. The CDR3 here reads CASSYSSSGRIMVNEQFF. The sequenced DNA: TGTGCCAGCAGTTACTCGAGCTCGGGGAGAATTATGGTCAATGAGCAGTTCTTC.